The TCR beta chain under discussion was sequenced for a study of shared clonotypes between healthy human individuals. Overall study context: Three plates each covered CD4 naive and memory; CD8 naive two, CD8 memory one. Findings of the study overall: The sharing of roughly 5% of naive CD4 clonotypes was seen across a handful of donors. What rarefaction showed was incomplete sorted-subset sequencing despite large depth.

The naive CD8 subset, CD45RO-negative cells positively selected for CCR7, excluded terminally differentiated effector memory CD45RA+ cells. None of the donors, who were healthy HIV-negative adults, had recently had acute infections or vaccinations. About this clone itself: What it binds is unknown.

Assay used: immunoSEQ multiplex PCR; TCRdb lists only in-frame clones, some missing. The sample shows about 680,000 clones, 92% of them seen only once. V was pared by 11 bases and J by 5 bases, with 7 bases between. The CDR3 loop spans 10 amino acids. CDR1 is MNHNS and CDR2 is SASEGT in the germline V gene. This receptor was identified in a man in his thirties or forties in good health. The rearrangement uses TRBV6-1 and TRBJ1-5, with TRBD1 as a possible D gene (6 bases). The sequencing input was naive CD8+ T cells sorted from blood. CDR3: CAGGHQPQHF. For the CDR3, the DNA is TGTGCCGGGGGCCATCAGCCCCAGCATTTT.